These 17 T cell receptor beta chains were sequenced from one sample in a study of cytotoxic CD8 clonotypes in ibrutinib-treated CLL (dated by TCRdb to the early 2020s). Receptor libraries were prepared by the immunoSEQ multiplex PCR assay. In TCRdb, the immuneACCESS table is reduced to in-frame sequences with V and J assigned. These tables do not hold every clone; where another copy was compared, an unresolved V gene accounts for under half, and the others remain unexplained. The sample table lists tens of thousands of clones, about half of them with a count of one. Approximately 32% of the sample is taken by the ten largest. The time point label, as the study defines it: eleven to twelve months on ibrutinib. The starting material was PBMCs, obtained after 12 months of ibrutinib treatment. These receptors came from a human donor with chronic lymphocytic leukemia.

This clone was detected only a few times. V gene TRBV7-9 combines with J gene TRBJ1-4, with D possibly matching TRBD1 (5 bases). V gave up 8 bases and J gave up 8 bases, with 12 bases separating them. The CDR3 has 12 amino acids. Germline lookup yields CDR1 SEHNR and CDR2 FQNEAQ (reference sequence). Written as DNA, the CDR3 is TGTGCCAGCGGACGACAGACGGAAAAACTGTTTTTT. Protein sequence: CASGRQTEKLFF.

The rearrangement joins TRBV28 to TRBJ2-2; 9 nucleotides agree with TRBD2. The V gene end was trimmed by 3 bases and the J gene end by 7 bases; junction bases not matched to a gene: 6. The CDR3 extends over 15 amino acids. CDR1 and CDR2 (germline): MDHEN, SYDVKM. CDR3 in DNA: TGTGCCAGCAGTTTGGCCAGCGGGAGGTTCGGGGAGCTGTTTTTT. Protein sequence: CASSLASGRFGELFF.

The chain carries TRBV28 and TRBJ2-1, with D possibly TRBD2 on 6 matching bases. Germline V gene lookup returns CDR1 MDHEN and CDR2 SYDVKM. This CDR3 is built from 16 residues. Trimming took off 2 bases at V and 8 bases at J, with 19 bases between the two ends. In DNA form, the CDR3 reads TGTGCCAGCAGTTTACCGGACTACCAACCTGAGCATGAGCAGTTCTTC. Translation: CASSLPDYQPEHEQFF.

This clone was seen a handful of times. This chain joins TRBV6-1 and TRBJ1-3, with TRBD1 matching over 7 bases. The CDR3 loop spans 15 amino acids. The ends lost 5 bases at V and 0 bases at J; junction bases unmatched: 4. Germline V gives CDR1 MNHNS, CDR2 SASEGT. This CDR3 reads CASSTTGISGNTIYF. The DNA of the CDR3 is TGTGCCAGCAGTACGACAGGGATCTCTGGAAACACCATATATTTT.

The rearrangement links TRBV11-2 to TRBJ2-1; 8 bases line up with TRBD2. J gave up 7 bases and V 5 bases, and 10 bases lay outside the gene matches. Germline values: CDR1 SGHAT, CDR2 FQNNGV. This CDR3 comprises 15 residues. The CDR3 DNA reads TGTGCCAGCAGCCCGGGGGGACTAGATGGTAATGAGCAGTTCTTC. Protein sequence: CASSPGGLDGNEQFF.

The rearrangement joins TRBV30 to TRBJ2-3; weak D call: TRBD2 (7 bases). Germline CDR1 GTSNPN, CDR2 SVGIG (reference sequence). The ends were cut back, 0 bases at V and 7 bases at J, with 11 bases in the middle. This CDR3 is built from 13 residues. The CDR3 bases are TGTGCCTGGAGTGTACGGGGGGCTCATACGCAGTATTTT. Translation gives CAWSVRGAHTQYF.

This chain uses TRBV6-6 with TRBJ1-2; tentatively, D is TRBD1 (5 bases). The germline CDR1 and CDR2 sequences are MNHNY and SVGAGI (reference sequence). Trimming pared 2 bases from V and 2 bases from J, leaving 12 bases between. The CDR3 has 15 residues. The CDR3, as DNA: TGTGCCAGCAGTTACCCTAGGGGAGTAAACTATGGCTACACCTTC. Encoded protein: CASSYPRGVNYGYTF.

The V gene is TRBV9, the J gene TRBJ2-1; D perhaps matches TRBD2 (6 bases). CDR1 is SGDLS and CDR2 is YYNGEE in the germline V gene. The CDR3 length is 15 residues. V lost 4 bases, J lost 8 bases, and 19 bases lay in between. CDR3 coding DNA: TGTGCCAGCAGCCTCCAGGAGGGAGGTGTGCATGAGCAGTTCTTC. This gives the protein CASSLQEGGVHEQFF.

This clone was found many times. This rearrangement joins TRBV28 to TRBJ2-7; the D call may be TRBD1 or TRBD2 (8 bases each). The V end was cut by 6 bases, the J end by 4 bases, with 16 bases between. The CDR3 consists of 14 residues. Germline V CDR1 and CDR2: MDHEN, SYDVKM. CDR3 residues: CASSQGAGGYEQYF. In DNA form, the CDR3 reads TGTGCCAGCAGCCAGGGGGCGGGAGGTTACGAGCAGTACTTC.

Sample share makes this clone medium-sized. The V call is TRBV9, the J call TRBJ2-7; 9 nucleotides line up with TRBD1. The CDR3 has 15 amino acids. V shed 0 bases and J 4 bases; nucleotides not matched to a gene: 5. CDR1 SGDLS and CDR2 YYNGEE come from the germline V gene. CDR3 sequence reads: CASSVATGGIYEQYF. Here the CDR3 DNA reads TGTGCCAGCAGCGTAGCTACAGGGGGCATTTACGAGCAGTACTTC.

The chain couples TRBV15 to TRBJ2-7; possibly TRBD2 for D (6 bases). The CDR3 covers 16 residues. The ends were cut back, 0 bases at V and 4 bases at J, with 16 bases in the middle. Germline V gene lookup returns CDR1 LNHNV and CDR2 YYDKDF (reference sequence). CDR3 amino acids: CATSRDLVQSGYEQYF. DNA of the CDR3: TGTGCCACCAGCAGAGATCTTGTGCAAAGCGGGTACGAGCAGTACTTC.

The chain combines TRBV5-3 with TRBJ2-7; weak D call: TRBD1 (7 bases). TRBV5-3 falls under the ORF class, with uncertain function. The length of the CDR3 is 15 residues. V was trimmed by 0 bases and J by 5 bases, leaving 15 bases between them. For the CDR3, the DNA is TGTGCCAGAAGCTTGGCTCCGCAGGGGGAGGACGAGCAGTACTTC. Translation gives CARSLAPQGEDEQYF.

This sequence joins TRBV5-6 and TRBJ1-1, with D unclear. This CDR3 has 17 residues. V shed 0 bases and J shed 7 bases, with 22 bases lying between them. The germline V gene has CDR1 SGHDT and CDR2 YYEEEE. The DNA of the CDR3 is TGTGCCAGCAGCTTGGGACTACGCCAACCATGGGCCGTTGAAGCTTTCTTT. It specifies CASSLGLRQPWAVEAFF.

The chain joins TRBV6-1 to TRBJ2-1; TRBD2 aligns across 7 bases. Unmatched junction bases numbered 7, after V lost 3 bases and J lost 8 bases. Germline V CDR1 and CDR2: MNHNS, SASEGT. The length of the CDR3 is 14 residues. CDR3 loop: CASSDGGREYEQFF. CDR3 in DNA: TGTGCCAGCAGTGATGGGGGGAGGGAGTATGAGCAGTTCTTC.

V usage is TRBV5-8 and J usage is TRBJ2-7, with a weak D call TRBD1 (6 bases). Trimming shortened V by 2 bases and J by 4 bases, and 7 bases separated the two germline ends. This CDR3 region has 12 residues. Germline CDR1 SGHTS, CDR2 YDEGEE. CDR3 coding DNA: TGTGCCAGCAGCTTTGGACAGTACGAGCAGTACTTC. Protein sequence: CASSFGQYEQYF.

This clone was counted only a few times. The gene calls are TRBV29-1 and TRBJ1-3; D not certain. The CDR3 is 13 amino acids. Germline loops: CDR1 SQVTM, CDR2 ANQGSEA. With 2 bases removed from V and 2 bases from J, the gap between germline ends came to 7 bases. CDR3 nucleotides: TGCAGCGTTGAACAGCATACTGGAAACACCATATATTTT. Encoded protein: CSVEQHTGNTIYF.

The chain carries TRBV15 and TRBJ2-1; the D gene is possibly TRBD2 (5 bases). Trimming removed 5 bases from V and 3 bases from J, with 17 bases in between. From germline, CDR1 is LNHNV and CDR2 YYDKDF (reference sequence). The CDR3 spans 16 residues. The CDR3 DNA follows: TGTGCCACCAGCGGACCGGGGAAGGGAGACTACAATGAGCAGTTCTTC. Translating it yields CATSGPGKGDYNEQFF.